This T cell receptor beta chain was recorded in a study of T cells in Graves' hyperthyroidism and ophthalmopathy. In germline, CDR1 is SEHNR, CDR2 FQNEAQ (reference sequence). Trimming pared 1 base from V and 2 bases from J, leaving 8 bases between. The CDR3 has 14 residues. TCR beta CDR3 regions were amplified from RNA transcripts. HTBI primers were employed in a first-round RT-PCR of the TCR CDR3. From the multiplex PCR reads, TCRdb called clonotypes with MiXCR, one entry per CDR3 protein. Of 250,000 to 350,000 distinct CDR3 sequences detected, approximately 16% appear once; the ten largest clones hold 33%. This clonotype was detected a few times.

The chain recombines TRBV7-9 with TRBJ1-1; D is ambiguous. This clonotype originated in a man between 25 and 39 years old with Graves' hyperthyroidism. Sample: blood. The CDR3 reads CASSLVQANTEAFF. As DNA, the CDR3 is TGTGCCAGCAGCTTAGTCCAGGCCAACACTGAAGCTTTCTTT.